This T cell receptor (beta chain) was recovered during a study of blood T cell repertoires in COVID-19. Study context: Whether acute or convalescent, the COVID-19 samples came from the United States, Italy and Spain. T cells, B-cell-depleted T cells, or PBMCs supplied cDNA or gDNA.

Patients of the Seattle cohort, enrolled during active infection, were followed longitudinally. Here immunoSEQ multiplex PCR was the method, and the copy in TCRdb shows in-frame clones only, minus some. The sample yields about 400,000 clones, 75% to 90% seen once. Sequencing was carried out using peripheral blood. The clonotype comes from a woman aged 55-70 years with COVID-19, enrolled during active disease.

The CDR3 bases are TGTGCCAGCAGCATGACAGGGTACGACACCATATATTTT. It translates to CASSMTGYDTIYF. This chain links TRBV7-3 with TRBJ1-3, with TRBD1 identical over 7 bases. The junction had 6 bases not matched to a gene; V was cut back by 5 bases and J by 8 bases. The CDR3 contains 13 residues. Germline CDR1 is SGHTA and CDR2 is FQGTGA.